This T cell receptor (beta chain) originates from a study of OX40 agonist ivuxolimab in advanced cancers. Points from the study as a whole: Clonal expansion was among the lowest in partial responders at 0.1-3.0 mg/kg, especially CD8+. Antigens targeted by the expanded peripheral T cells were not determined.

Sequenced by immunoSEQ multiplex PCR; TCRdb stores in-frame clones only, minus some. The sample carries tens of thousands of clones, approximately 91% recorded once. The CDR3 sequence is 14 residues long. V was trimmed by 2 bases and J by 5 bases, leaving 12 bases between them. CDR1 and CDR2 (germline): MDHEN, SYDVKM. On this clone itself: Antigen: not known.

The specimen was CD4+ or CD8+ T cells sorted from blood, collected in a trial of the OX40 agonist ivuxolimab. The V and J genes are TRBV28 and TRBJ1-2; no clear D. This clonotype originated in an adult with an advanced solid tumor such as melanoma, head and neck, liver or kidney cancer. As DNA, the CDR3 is TGTGCCAGCAGTTTAGAGCTAGGAGGGTATGGCTACACCTTC. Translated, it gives CASSLELGGYGYTF.